This T cell receptor (beta chain) was sequenced during a study of T cell responses to AZD1222 COVID-19 vaccine. Trimming removed 6 bases from V and 9 bases from J, with 6 bases in between. Germline V gives CDR1 MNHEY, CDR2 SVGAGI. CDR3 length: 10 residues. Sequencing was performed with immunoSEQ multiplex PCR; in TCRdb, only in-frame clones are kept and a portion is missing. Of about 170,000 clones listed, 93% were seen once; the top ten hold about 4.2%. The starting material was peripheral blood, obtained on day 0 of AZD1222 vaccination. This receptor was identified in an adult in good health. The chain has TRBV6-5 and TRBJ2-1; the D is unclear. The CDR3 protein is CASSYPEQFF. Here the CDR3 DNA reads TGTGCCAGCAGCTACCCTGAGCAGTTCTTC.